A selection of T cell receptor beta chains follows, all from one sample in a study of blood T cells in healthy people across ages. TCRdb processed the 5' RACE reads anew with MiXCR; each CDR3 protein has one entry. Of approximately 290,000 distinct CDR3 sequences in the sample, roughly 29% were seen once. Sequenced sample: blood. These receptors originate from a woman in her 70s in good health. Each CDR3 is given with its conserved first and last residue. The D gene is left open where the match is weak. Clone size is given for some rows only: seen once, a few or many times, or a class if the clone is expanded.

abundance,v_gene,j_gene,d_gene,CDR3nt,CDR3aa
many,TRBV29-1,TRBJ2-5,-,TGCAGCGGGGAGACCCAGTACTTC,CSGETQYF
many,TRBV3-1,TRBJ2-1,TRBD2,TGTGCCAGCAGCCATACGGGGGGAGAGCAGTTCTTC,CASSHTGGEQFF
-,TRBV20-1,TRBJ2-7,TRBD2,TGCAGTGCTAGAATCGCTAGCGGGACCGTCGAGCAGTACTTC,CSARIASGTVEQYF
few,TRBV4-1,TRBJ1-4,-,TGCGCCAGCAGCCAAGAAGGCGGGGGGAAGGAAAAACTGTTTTTT,CASSQEGGGKEKLFF
-,TRBV24-1,TRBJ2-1,TRBD2,TGTGCCGCCAGTGATCGGACTAGCTACAATGAGCAGTTCTTC,CAASDRTSYNEQFF
-,TRBV7-9,TRBJ1-1,TRBD1,TGTGCCAGCAGCCCACGGACAGGAGTTGTTATGAACACTGAAGCTTTCTTT,CASSPRTGVVMNTEAFF
few,TRBV20-1,TRBJ1-2,-,TGCAGTGCTCCCTCCGACGCGTCAAACTATGGCTACACCTTC,CSAPSDASNYGYTF
few,TRBV29-1,TRBJ2-4,-,TGCAGCGCTTCCCTCGGGGTAGCCAAAAACATTCAGTACTTC,CSASLGVAKNIQYF
few,TRBV12-3/TRBV12-4,TRBJ2-5,TRBD2,TGTGCCAGCACCGTCTCTCTAGCGGCATACCAAGAGACCCAGTACTTC,CASTVSLAAYQETQYF
-,TRBV2,TRBJ2-5,-,TGTGCCAGCAGTCATACAGGAATACGGGAGACCCAGTACTTC,CASSHTGIRETQYF
-,TRBV5-1,TRBJ2-7,-,TGCGCCAGCAGCTTGGATTTCCCGGGGGATTACTACGAGCAGTACTTC,CASSLDFPGDYYEQYF
few,TRBV5-1,TRBJ2-1,TRBD2,TGCGCCAGCAGCCGTGGGCTAGCGGGAGTCGCGGGCGGCGATGAGCAGTTCTTC,CASSRGLAGVAGGDEQFF
-,TRBV5-1,TRBJ1-2,-,TGCGCCAGCAGCTTGGACCCGGGTTCCGACTATGGCTACACCTTC,CASSLDPGSDYGYTF
many,TRBV11-2,TRBJ2-1,TRBD2,TGTGCCAGCAGCTTACGATCGGGAGGGAGAAATGAGCAGTTCTTC,CASSLRSGGRNEQFF
many,TRBV28,TRBJ2-3,-,TGTGCCAGCAGTCGGGGCGGCACAGATACGCAGTATTTT,CASSRGGTDTQYF
-,TRBV25-1,TRBJ2-5,-,TGTGCCAGCGGGAGAAGGGGAGAGACCCAGTACTTC,CASGRRGETQYF
few,TRBV20-1,TRBJ2-5,-,TGCAGTGCTAGAGACTGGCAAGAGACCCAGTACTTC,CSARDWQETQYF
few,TRBV7-2,TRBJ1-4,-,TGTGCCAGCAGCTTAAAGCAGGGGTCTAATGAAAAACTGTTTTTT,CASSLKQGSNEKLFF
few,TRBV28,TRBJ2-7,-,TGTGCCAGCAGTGGAGGAGTGGTAGAATACTCCTCCTACGAGCAGTACTTC,CASSGGVVEYSSYEQYF
-,TRBV29-1,TRBJ2-1,-,TGCAGCGTTGAAAATCGGGAGCGTAACAATGAGCAGTTCTTC,CSVENRERNNEQFF
-,TRBV9,TRBJ2-5,TRBD2,TGTGCCAGCAGCGTAGATGGTAGCGGGACCCAAGAGACCCAGTACTTC,CASSVDGSGTQETQYF
-,TRBV7-8,TRBJ1-1,-,TGTGCCAGCAGCGACGAGATCAGGAACACTGAAGCTTTCTTT,CASSDEIRNTEAFF
-,TRBV20-1,TRBJ2-5,-,TGCAGTGCCCAAGGCGGGGAGACCCAGTACTTC,CSAQGGETQYF
-,TRBV7-8,TRBJ2-7,-,TGTGCCAGCAGCCCGCATAGCAGATCCACCTACGAGCAGTACTTC,CASSPHSRSTYEQYF
few,TRBV19,TRBJ2-1,TRBD2,TGTGCCAGTAGTCGAACTAGCGGGGTCCGGACCTACAATGAGCAGTTCTTC,CASSRTSGVRTYNEQFF
-,TRBV5-1,TRBJ2-1,TRBD2,TGCGCCAGCAGGGGGACTACGAGCTCCTACAATGAGCAGTTCTTC,CASRGTTSSYNEQFF
few,TRBV18,TRBJ1-2,-,TGTGCCAGCTCACCAACGGATAACTATGGCTACACCTTC,CASSPTDNYGYTF
-,TRBV29-1,TRBJ2-7,TRBD2,TGCAGCGTTGAGGGCCTAGCGGGGGCCTCCTACGAGCAGTACTTC,CSVEGLAGASYEQYF
-,TRBV20-1,TRBJ2-5,TRBD1,TGCAGTGGTGACAGGGGGATGGAGACCCAGTACTTC,CSGDRGMETQYF
-,TRBV3-1,TRBJ1-2,TRBD1,TGTGCCAGCAGCCAAGTGGTACGGACAGGGGATGGCTACACCTTC,CASSQVVRTGDGYTF
few,TRBV29-1,TRBJ1-2,-,TGCAGCGTCTCCCGGGGGTTCGAGGGCTACACCTTC,CSVSRGFEGYTF
few,TRBV28,TRBJ2-7,TRBD1,TGTGCCAGCAGTCCAAGCACAGGGGGCGCATACGAGCAGTACTTC,CASSPSTGGAYEQYF
-,TRBV28,TRBJ2-5,TRBD2,TGTGCCAGCAGTCGCCGGGGGGGTGCGGAGAAAGAGACCCAGTACTTC,CASSRRGGAEKETQYF
many,TRBV24-1,TRBJ2-6,-,TGTGCCACCAGTGAGCACCAGGGCGCCAACACCAACGTCCTGACTTTC,CATSEHQGANTNVLTF
many,TRBV7-2,TRBJ2-2,TRBD2,TGTGCCAGCAGCCCGACTAGCGGGAGCTACACCGGGGAGCTGTTTTTT,CASSPTSGSYTGELFF